A single sample is the source of the 29 T cell receptor beta chains below, sequenced in a study of T cell repertoires in cytomegalovirus infection (dated by TCRdb to about 2019). The sequencer was an Illumina HiSeq 1500. The public reads were reprocessed in TCRdb via fastp at Q25 and MiXCR, keeping in-frame beta chains. Here each entry gathers all rows of one CDR3 protein and keeps the most common genes and DNA. The sample table records roughly 500,000 distinct CDR3 sequences; more than 40% of these occur just once. 43% of the sample goes to the ten largest clones. The antigens for these receptors are not known. In the paper's terms, the treatment or condition label means: in vitro stimulation with specific CMV peptide epitopes to enrich CMV-specific T cells. The material was cultured PBMCs, obtained from culture after CMV antigen stimulation. The receptors come from a human donor in good health (CMV status not recorded). Some clones in this sample may be carry-over from other donors' samples.

This clonotype turned up a few times. V gene TRBV7-9 combines with J gene TRBJ2-1; possible D gene TRBD1, 6 bases. V gave up 2 bases and J gave up 8 bases, with 16 bases separating them. The CDR3 consists of 15 residues. Germline V CDR1 and CDR2: SEHNR, FQNEAQ (reference sequence). In DNA form, the CDR3 reads TGTGCCAGCAGCTTATGGCAGGGGCCCGGAGATGAGCAGTTCTTC. Translated, it gives CASSLWQGPGDEQFF.

This clonotype has a handful of counts. This sequence joins TRBV7-2 and TRBJ2-1, with D perhaps given as TRBD1 or TRBD2 (6 bases each). V gave up 5 bases and J gave up 4 bases, with 24 bases separating them. Per the germline V gene, CDR1 is SGHTA and CDR2 is FQGNSA. There are 18 residues in the CDR3. The CDR3 here is CASSLRGRRALNYNEQFF. CDR3 DNA sequence: TGTGCCAGCAGCCTAAGGGGGAGGAGGGCCTTAAATTACAATGAGCAGTTCTTC.

This clonotype was seen a handful of times. CDR3 protein: CASSLDRFGDTQYF. In DNA form, the CDR3 reads TGTGCCAGCAGCTTAGATAGGTTCGGGGATACGCAGTATTTT. The genes are TRBV11-2 and TRBJ2-3; D not resolved. Trimming stripped 0 bases from V and 6 bases from J, with 10 bases between. This CDR3 is 14 amino acids long. In germline, CDR1 is SGHAT, CDR2 FQNNGV.

This clonotype was recorded a few times. The genes are TRBV12-3 or TRBV12-4 and TRBJ2-5, with TRBD1 matching 12 bases. The CDR3 is made up of 15 amino acids. With V trimmed by 6 bases and J by 6 bases, 8 bases remained unmatched. Here the CDR3 reads CASSLAGTGGKTQYF. The CDR3 DNA sequence: TGTGCCAGCAGCCTCGCCGGGACAGGGGGCAAGACCCAGTACTTC.

The rearrangement joins TRBV7-2 to TRBJ1-6; D gene uncertain. CDR3 size: 13 residues. Trimming shortened V by 3 bases and J by 5 bases, and 5 bases separated the two germline ends. Looked up from germline, CDR1 is SGHTA and CDR2 is FQGNSA. CDR3 bases: TGTGCCAGCAGCTTTTTGCATAATTCACCCCTCCACTTT. It encodes CASSFLHNSPLHF.

CDR3 bases: TGTGCCAGCAGTGAACTCCCCCAGCCGCAAGAGACCCAGTACTTC. It encodes CASSELPQPQETQYF. The chain links TRBV6-1 to TRBJ2-5; the D is unclear. Per the germline V gene, CDR1 is MNHNS and CDR2 is SASEGT. The ends were cut back, 2 bases at V and 2 bases at J, with 12 bases in the middle. The CDR3 has 15 amino acids.

The chain has TRBV6-2 or TRBV6-3 and TRBJ1-5, with D possibly matching TRBD1 (6 bases). This CDR3 spans 15 amino acids. In germline, CDR1 is MNHEY, CDR2 SVGEGT. Trimming took 5 bases from V and 5 from J, leaving 16 bases between them. CDR3 nucleotide sequence: TGTGCCAGCAGTCGAGGGTTCGGGGGCCATCAGCCCCAGCATTTT. This codes for CASSRGFGGHQPQHF.

V is TRBV4-2 and J is TRBJ2-2, with TRBD1 identical over 8 bases. The J segment lost 4 bases and the V segment lost 7 bases, leaving 5 bases of the junction unmatched. This CDR3 has 14 amino acids. The germline gives CDR1 LGHNA, CDR2 YNFKEQ. The CDR3 DNA sequence: TGTGCCAGCAAAAACAGGGGGATCACCGGGGAGCTGTTTTTT. Protein sequence: CASKNRGITGELFF.

The rearrangement uses TRBV7-2 and TRBJ1-2; D is undetermined. The CDR3 has 14 amino acids. The germline V and J ends were trimmed by 5 bases and 4 bases, with 14 bases remaining between them. The V gene's germline CDR1 is SGHTA and CDR2 FQGNSA. CDR3 region: CASSRAGPSYGYTF. The DNA for the CDR3 is TGTGCCAGCAGCCGCGCCGGGCCGAGCTATGGCTACACCTTC.

The gene calls are TRBV7-9 and TRBJ1-2; D is uncertain. The V end lost 3 bases, the J end lost 2 bases, and 10 bases lay between the germline ends. Germline V CDR1 and CDR2: SEHNR, FQNEAQ (reference sequence). The CDR3 length is 14 residues. The CDR3 nucleotides read TGTGCCAGCAGCTTGGGCGGAATAAACTATGGCTACACCTTC. Residues: CASSLGGINYGYTF.

This rearrangement joins TRBV5-1 to TRBJ2-1; 7 bases are shared with TRBD2. The CDR3 consists of 15 residues. Germline CDR1 reads SGHRS; CDR2 reads YFSETQ. V gave up 1 base and J gave up 0 bases; unmatched junction bases: 1. CDR3 in DNA: TGCGCCAGCAGCTTGTGGGGGGGCTCCTACAATGAGCAGTTCTTC. As protein: CASSLWGGSYNEQFF.

This chain uses TRBV9 with TRBJ1-1; the D gene is possibly TRBD1 (5 bases). Germline CDR1 SGDLS, CDR2 YYNGEE. CDR3 size: 15 residues. V lost 0 bases and J lost 5, with 14 bases in between. The CDR3 here is CASSVEGTRGTEAFF. DNA for the CDR3: TGTGCCAGCAGCGTAGAAGGGACGCGGGGGACTGAAGCTTTCTTT. The whole variable domain, filled in from reference TRBV9 and TRBJ1-1, reads DSGVTQTPKHLITATGQRVTLRCSPRSGDLSVYWYQQSLDQGLQFLIQYYNGEERAKGNILERFSAQQFPDLHSELNLSSLELGDSALYFCASSVEGTRGTEAFFGQGTRLTVV.

This chain joins TRBV6-2 or TRBV6-3 and TRBJ2-5; 7 positions agree with TRBD1. Germline V lookup: CDR1 MNHEY, CDR2 SVGEGT. V was pared by 2 bases and J by 7 bases, with 25 bases of the junction left unmatched. The CDR3 extends over 20 amino acids. The CDR3 coding sequence is TGTGCCAGCAGTTACGCGGCCGGACAGGAATTAATGGCAGGTTTTGGGACCCAGTACTTC. Translated, it gives CASSYAAGQELMAGFGTQYF.

In regard to this clonotype: At one boundary the junction diverges from the germline segment, which might be a read error. The chain uses TRBV7-9 and TRBJ1-2; the match to TRBD1 covers 7 bases. CDR1 is SEHNR and CDR2 is FQNEAQ in the germline V gene (reference sequence). This CDR3 is 17 amino acids long. The CDR3 nucleotides read TGTGCCAGCAGCTTAGAGACACAGGGGCCCGAATACTATGGCTACGCCTTC. Its protein product is CASSLETQGPEYYGYAF.

The sample holds a few counts of this clonotype. The DNA for the CDR3 is TGTGCCAGCACCCCATCGGGGACAGGGAACGAGCAGTACTTC. Amino acids: CASTPSGTGNEQYF. The V gene is TRBV6-2 or TRBV6-3, the J gene TRBJ2-7; 9 nucleotides agree with TRBD1. Unmatched junction bases numbered 9, after V lost 7 bases and J lost 5 bases. The CDR3 sequence is 14 residues long. CDR1 is MNHEY and CDR2 is SVGEGT in the germline V gene.

J is TRBJ1-1 and V is TRBV7-6; D gene ambiguous. Germline assignment: CDR1 SGHVS and CDR2 FNYEAQ. The V end was cut by 7 bases, the J end by 3 bases, with 18 bases between. The CDR3 spans 15 residues. The CDR3 DNA reads TGTGCCAGCACCCTTAGCGGGGATGAGTACACTGAAGCTTTCTTT. Protein sequence: CASTLSGDEYTEAFF. Full variable domain (rest looked up from reference TRBV7-6 and TRBJ1-1): GAGVSQSPRYKVTKRGQDVALRCDPISGHVSLYWYRQALGQGPEFLTYFNYEAQQDKSGLPNDRFSAERPEGSISTLTIQRTEQRDSAMYRCASTLSGDEYTEAFFGQGTRLTVV.

The J gene is TRBJ2-7, the V gene TRBV29-1; tentatively, D is TRBD2 (5 bases). CDR1 SQVTM and CDR2 ANQGSEA come from the germline V gene. The V end lost 6 bases, the J end lost 2 bases, and 11 bases lay between the germline ends. This CDR3 comprises 12 residues. CDR3: CSVATSPYEQYF. For the CDR3, the DNA is TGCAGCGTCGCTACTAGTCCCTACGAGCAGTACTTC.

The chain has TRBV20-1 and TRBJ2-2; no clear D. Germline CDR1 DFQATT, CDR2 SNEGSKA (reference sequence). CDR3 size: 14 residues. Trimming cost V 4 bases and J 0 bases, with 9 bases left between them. CDR3 DNA: TGCAGTGCTATCCAATCGACGAACACCGGGGAGCTGTTTTTT. As protein: CSAIQSTNTGELFF.

This chain links TRBV6-1 with TRBJ2-5; D is uncertain. The ends were cut back, 8 bases at V and 5 bases at J, with 18 bases in the middle. Germline V gives CDR1 MNHNS, CDR2 SASEGT. This CDR3 spans 14 amino acids. The CDR3 loop is CASGRVLRRETQYF. CDR3 nucleotide sequence: TGTGCCAGCGGAAGGGTCCTCCGAAGGGAGACCCAGTACTTC.

J is TRBJ2-2 and V is TRBV5-5; D unresolved. V gave up 3 bases and J gave up 9 bases, with 21 bases separating them. This CDR3 spans 16 amino acids. Germline V gives CDR1 SGHKS, CDR2 YYEKEE (reference sequence). This chain's CDR3 is CASSSPLGRSSRELFF. DNA of the CDR3: TGTGCCAGCAGCTCTCCCCTTGGACGGTCTTCCAGGGAGCTGTTTTTT.

J is TRBJ2-5 and V is TRBV6-6; tentative D call: TRBD2 (5 bases). Germline CDR1 reads MNHNY; CDR2 reads SVGAGI (reference sequence). Trimming cost V 6 bases and J 2 bases, with 13 bases left between them. The length of the CDR3 is 14 residues. Here the CDR3 reads CASRETRRQETQYF. As DNA, the CDR3 is TGTGCCAGCAGGGAAACTAGGAGGCAAGAGACCCAGTACTTC.

This clonotype was picked up a small number of times. The CDR3 loop reads CASNRDRVADTQYF. For the CDR3, the DNA is TGTGCCAGCAACCGGGACAGGGTGGCAGATACGCAGTATTTT. The rearrangement joins TRBV28 to TRBJ2-3, with 9 positions matching TRBD1. The CDR3 is 14 amino acids. CDR1 is MDHEN, CDR2 SYDVKM, per germline. After removal of 7 bases from V and 4 bases from J, the junction contained 6 bases not matched to a gene.

This clonotype was observed a handful of times. This chain links TRBV7-2 with TRBJ2-2; possibly TRBD2 for D (7 bases). V lost 6 bases, J lost 4 bases, and 18 bases lay in between. Germline V gene lookup returns CDR1 SGHTA and CDR2 FQGNSA. This CDR3 contains 16 residues. CDR3 in DNA: TGTGCCAGCAGTCCTCCCGGGGGGCAGGTCACCGGGGAGCTGTTTTTT. Its translation is CASSPPGGQVTGELFF.

This clonotype was found a few times. The chain has TRBV5-6 and TRBJ2-3; 7 nucleotides align to TRBD1. After removal of 2 bases from V and 0 bases from J, the junction contained 6 bases not matched to a gene. Germline assignment: CDR1 SGHDT and CDR2 YYEEEE. The CDR3 consists of 16 residues. This chain's CDR3 is CASSFLTGSSTDTQYF. Here the CDR3 DNA reads TGTGCCAGCAGCTTCTTGACAGGGTCGAGCACAGATACGCAGTATTTT.

V is TRBV7-6 and J is TRBJ2-7; 8 bases agree with TRBD1. In germline, CDR1 is SGHVS, CDR2 FNYEAQ. The CDR3 covers 12 residues. Trimming at V came to 10 bases and at J to 2 bases, leaving 4 bases not matched to a gene. CDR3 amino acids: CAIDRGTYEQYF. In nucleotides, the CDR3 is TGTGCCATAGACAGGGGAACCTACGAGCAGTACTTC.

The gene calls are TRBV7-2 and TRBJ2-1, with 12 positions matching TRBD1. From germline, CDR1 is SGHTA and CDR2 FQGNSA. V gave up 5 bases and J gave up 7 bases; unmatched junction bases: 3. This CDR3 contains 14 residues. The DNA of the CDR3 is TGTGCCAGCAGCGGGACAGGGGGCTTGAATGAGCAGTTCTTC. Its protein is CASSGTGGLNEQFF.

Only one count was recorded for this clonotype. J is TRBJ2-1 and V is TRBV2; D is unresolved. Germline assignment: CDR1 SNHLY and CDR2 FYNNEI. This CDR3 region has 15 residues. V dropped 1 base and J dropped 0 bases, with 7 bases sitting between them. The CDR3 protein is CASSEVGYSYNEQFF. CDR3 nucleotides: TGTGCCAGCAGTGAAGTCGGCTACTCCTACAATGAGCAGTTCTTC.

The chain joins TRBV7-8 to TRBJ2-7, with 10 bases identical to TRBD2. With V trimmed by 1 base and J by 6 bases, 3 bases remained unmatched. The CDR3 contains 14 residues. Germline CDR1 and CDR2: SGHVS and FQNEAQ. The CDR3 DNA sequence: TGTGCCAGCAGCTTAGGGGTAGCGGGAGGCGAGCAGTACTTC. Translating it yields CASSLGVAGGEQYF.

The rearrangement joins TRBV7-6 to TRBJ1-6, with D perhaps TRBD1 (5 bases). The CDR3 totals 14 residues. The germline gives CDR1 SGHVS, CDR2 FNYEAQ. Trimming cost V 0 bases and J 10 bases, with 10 bases left between them. The DNA for the CDR3 is TGTGCCAGCAGCTTAGCCGAAGGGGAGTCACCCCTCCACTTT. It specifies CASSLAEGESPLHF. The whole variable domain, remainder taken from reference TRBV7-6 and TRBJ1-6, is GAGVSQSPRYKVTKRGQDVALRCDPISGHVSLYWYRQALGQGPEFLTYFNYEAQQDKSGLPNDRFSAERPEGSISTLTIQRTEQRDSAMYRCASSLAEGESPLHFGNGTRLTVT.